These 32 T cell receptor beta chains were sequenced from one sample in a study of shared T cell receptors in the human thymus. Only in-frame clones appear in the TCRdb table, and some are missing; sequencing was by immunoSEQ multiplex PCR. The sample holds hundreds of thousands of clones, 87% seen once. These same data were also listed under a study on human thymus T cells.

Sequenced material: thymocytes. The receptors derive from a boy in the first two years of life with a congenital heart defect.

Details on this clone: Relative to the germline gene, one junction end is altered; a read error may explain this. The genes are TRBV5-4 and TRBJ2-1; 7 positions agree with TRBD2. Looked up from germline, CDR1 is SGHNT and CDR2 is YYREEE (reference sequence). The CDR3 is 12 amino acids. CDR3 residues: CASSLTTGGKLF. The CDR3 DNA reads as TGTGCCAGCAGCTTGACTACCGGGGGGAAGCTCTTC.

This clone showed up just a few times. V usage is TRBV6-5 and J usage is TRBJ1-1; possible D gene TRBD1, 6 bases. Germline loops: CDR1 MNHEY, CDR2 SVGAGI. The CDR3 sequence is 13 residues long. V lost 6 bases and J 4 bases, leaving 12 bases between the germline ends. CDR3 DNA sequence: TGTGCCAGCAGAACAGGGAGTTTCACTGAAGCTTTCTTT. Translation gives CASRTGSFTEAFF.

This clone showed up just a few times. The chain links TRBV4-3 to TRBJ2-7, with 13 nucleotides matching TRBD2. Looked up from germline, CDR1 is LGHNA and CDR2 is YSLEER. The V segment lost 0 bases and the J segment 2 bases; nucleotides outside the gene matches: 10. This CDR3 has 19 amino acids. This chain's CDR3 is CASSQDRGLAGSHTYEQYF. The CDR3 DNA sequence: TGCGCCAGCAGCCAAGACCGGGGACTAGCGGGATCCCACACCTACGAGCAGTACTTC.

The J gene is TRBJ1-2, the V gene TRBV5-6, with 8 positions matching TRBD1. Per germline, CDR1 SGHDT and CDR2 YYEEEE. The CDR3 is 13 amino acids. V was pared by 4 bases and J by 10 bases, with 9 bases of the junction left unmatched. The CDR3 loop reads CASSQGQEKDYTF. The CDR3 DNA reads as TGTGCCAGCAGCCAGGGACAGGAAAAAGACTACACCTTC.

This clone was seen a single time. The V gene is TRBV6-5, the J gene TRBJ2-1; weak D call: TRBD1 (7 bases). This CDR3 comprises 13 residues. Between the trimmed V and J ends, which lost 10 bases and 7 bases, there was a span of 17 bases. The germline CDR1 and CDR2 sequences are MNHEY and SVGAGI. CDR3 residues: CATLPSGGNEQFF. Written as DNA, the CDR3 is TGTGCCACCCTCCCCTCAGGGGGGAATGAGCAGTTCTTC.

The CDR3 nucleotides are TGTGCCAGTATAGGGACAGGGCCCACAGATACGCAGTATTTT. Amino acid sequence: CASIGTGPTDTQYF. The genes are TRBV19 and TRBJ2-3, with 9 bases aligning to TRBD1. CDR1 and CDR2 (germline): LNHDA, SQIVND (reference sequence). The CDR3 is 14 amino acids. The trim removed 7 bases at V and 2 bases at J, leaving 4 bases unmatched.

The CDR3 DNA reads TGTGCCAGCAGCTACCGACAGGGTGGCACTGAAGCTTTCTTT. Its translation: CASSYRQGGTEAFF. The chain carries TRBV13 and TRBJ1-1, with 7 nucleotides matching TRBD1. The CDR3 sequence is 14 residues long. Germline lookup yields CDR1 PRHDT and CDR2 FYEKMQ (reference sequence). V gave up 4 bases and J gave up 4 bases; unmatched junction bases: 6.

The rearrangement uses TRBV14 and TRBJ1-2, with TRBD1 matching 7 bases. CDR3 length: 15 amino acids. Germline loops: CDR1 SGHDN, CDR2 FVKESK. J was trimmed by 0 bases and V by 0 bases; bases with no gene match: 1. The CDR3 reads CASSQDGTANYGYTF. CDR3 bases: TGTGCCAGCAGCCAAGATGGGACAGCTAACTATGGCTACACCTTC.

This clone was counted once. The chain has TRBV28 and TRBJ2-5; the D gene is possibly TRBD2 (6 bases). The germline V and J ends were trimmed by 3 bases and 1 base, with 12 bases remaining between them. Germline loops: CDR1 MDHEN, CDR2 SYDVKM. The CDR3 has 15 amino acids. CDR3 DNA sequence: TGTGCCAGCAGTTTCCGGGACTCTACCCAAGAGACCCAGTACTTC. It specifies CASSFRDSTQETQYF.

Here the CDR3 reads CASSYTRTGHGYTF. DNA for the CDR3: TGTGCCAGCAGTTACACCCGGACAGGGCATGGCTACACCTTC. The gene calls are TRBV6-5 and TRBJ1-2; the match to TRBD1 covers 8 bases. The germline V gene has CDR1 MNHEY and CDR2 SVGAGI. CDR3 length: 14 residues. V gave up 2 bases and J gave up 6 bases; unmatched junction bases: 5.

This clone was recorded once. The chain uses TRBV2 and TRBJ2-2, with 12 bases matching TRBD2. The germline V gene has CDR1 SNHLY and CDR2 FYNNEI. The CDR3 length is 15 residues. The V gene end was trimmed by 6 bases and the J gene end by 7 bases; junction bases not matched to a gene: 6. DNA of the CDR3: TGTGCCAGCAGACCTAGCGGGGGGGCGAACGGGGAGCTGTTTTTT. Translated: CASRPSGGANGELFF.

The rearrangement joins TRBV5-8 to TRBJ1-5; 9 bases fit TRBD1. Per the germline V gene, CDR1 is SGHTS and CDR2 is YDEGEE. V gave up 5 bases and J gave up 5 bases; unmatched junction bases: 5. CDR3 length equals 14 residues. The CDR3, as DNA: TGTGCCAGCAGGACACACAGGGGGCATCAGCCCCAGCATTTT. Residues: CASRTHRGHQPQHF.

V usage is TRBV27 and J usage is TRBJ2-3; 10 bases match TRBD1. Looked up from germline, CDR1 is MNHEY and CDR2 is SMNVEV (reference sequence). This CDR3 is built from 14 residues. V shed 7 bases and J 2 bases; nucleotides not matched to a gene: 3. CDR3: CASIGTGATDTQYF. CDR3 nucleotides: TGTGCCAGCATCGGGACAGGGGCCACAGATACGCAGTATTTT.

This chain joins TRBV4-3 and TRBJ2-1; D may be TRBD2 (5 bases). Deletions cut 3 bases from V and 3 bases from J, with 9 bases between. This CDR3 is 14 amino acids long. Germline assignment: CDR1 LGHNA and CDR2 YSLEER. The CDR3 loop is CASSQSGDYNEQFF. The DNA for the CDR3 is TGCGCCAGCAGCCAGTCCGGGGACTACAATGAGCAGTTCTTC.

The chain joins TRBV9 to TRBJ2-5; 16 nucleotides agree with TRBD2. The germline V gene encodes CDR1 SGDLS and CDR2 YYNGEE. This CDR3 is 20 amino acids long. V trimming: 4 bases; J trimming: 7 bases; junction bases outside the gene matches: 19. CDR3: CASSPGTSGRAGVGGSTQYF. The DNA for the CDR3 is TGTGCCAGCAGCCCTGGGACTAGCGGGAGGGCCGGTGTAGGGGGGTCGACCCAGTACTTC.

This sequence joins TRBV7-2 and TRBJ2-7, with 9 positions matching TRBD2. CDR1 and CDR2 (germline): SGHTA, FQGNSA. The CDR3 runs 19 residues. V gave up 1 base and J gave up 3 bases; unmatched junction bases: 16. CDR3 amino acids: CASSLGVGLAGALLYEQYF. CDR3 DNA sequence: TGTGCCAGCAGCTTAGGGGTTGGGTTAGCGGGAGCCCTACTCTACGAGCAGTACTTC. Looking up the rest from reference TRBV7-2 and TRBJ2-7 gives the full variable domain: GAGVSQSPSNKVTEKGKDVELRCDPISGHTALYWYRQSLGQGLEFLIYFQGNSAPDKSGLPSDRFSAERTGGSVSTLTIQRTQQEDSAVYLCASSLGVGLAGALLYEQYFGPGTRLTVT.

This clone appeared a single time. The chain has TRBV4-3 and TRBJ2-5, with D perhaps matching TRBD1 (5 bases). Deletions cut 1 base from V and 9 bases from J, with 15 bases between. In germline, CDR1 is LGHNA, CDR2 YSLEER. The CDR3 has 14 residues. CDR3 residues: CASSQADTPRAQYF. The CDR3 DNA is TGCGCCAGCAGCCAAGCGGACACCCCCAGGGCCCAGTACTTC.

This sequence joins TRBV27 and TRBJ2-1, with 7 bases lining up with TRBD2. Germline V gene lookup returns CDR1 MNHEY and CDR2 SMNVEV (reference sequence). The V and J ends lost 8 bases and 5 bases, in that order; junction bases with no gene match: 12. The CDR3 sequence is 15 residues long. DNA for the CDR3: TGTGCCAGCCGCCCGTCCGGGGGGACCCACAATGAGCAGTTCTTC. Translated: CASRPSGGTHNEQFF.

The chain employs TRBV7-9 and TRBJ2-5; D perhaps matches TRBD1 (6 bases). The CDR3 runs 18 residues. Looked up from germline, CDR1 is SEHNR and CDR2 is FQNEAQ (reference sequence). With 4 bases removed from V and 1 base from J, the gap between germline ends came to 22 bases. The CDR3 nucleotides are TGTGCCAGCAGCTCCAGGGGTGCGGATCACGGCGGCCAAGAGACCCAGTACTTC. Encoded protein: CASSSRGADHGGQETQYF.

The DNA for the CDR3 is TGTGCCTGGAGTGTATCCCTAGCGGTTTTATACGAGCAGTACTTC. It is translated as CAWSVSLAVLYEQYF. The genes are TRBV30 and TRBJ2-7, with TRBD2 matching 7 bases. There are 15 residues in the CDR3. Trimming cost V 0 bases and J 4 bases; bases outside gene matches: 9. Germline CDR1 GTSNPN, CDR2 SVGIG (reference sequence).

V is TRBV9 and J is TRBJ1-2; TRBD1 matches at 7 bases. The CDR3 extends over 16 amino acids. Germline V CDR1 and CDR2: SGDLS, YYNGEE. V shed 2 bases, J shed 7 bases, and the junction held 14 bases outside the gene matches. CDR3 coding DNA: TGTGCCAGCAGCGTTTCTGTCGCGCCAGGGGGTTTTGGCTACACCTTC. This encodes CASSVSVAPGGFGYTF. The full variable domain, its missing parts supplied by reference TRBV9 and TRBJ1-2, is DSGVTQTPKHLITATGQRVTLRCSPRSGDLSVYWYQQSLDQGLQFLIQYYNGEERAKGNILERFSAQQFPDLHSELNLSSLELGDSALYFCASSVSVAPGGFGYTFGSGTRLTVV.

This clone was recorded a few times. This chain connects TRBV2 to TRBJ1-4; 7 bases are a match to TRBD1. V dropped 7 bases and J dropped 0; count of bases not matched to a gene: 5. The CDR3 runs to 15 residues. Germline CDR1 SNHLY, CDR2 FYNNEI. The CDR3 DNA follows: TGTGCCAGCATACAGGGGACCCCAACTAATGAAAAACTGTTTTTT. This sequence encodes CASIQGTPTNEKLFF.

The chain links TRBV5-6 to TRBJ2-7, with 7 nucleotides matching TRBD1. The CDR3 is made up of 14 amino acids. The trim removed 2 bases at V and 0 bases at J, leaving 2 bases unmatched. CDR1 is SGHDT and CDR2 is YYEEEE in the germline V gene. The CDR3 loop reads CASSFWTGSYEQYF. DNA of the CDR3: TGTGCCAGCAGCTTTTGGACAGGCTCCTACGAGCAGTACTTC.

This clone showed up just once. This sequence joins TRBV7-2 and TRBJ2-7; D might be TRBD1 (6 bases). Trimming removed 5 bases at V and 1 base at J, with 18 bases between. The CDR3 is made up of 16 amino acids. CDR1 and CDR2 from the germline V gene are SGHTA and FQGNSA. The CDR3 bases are TGTGCCAGCAGCCAGGACAGCCTGAAGTGGTCCTACGAGCAGTACTTC. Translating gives CASSQDSLKWSYEQYF.

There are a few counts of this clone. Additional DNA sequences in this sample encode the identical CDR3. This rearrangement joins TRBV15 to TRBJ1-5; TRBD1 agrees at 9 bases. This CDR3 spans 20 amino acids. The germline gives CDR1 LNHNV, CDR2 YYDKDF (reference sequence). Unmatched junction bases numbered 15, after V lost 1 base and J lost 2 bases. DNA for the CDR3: TGTGCCACCAGCAGAGGGGGGGGACAGGGCGAGTTGTTAGGCAATCAGCCCCAGCATTTT. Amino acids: CATSRGGGQGELLGNQPQHF.

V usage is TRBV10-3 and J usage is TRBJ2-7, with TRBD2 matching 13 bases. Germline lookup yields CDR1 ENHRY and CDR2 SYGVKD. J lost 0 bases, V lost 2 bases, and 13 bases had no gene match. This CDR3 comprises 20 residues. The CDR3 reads CAISEGSTGTSGALSYEQYF. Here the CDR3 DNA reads TGTGCCATCAGTGAGGGTTCCACCGGGACTAGCGGGGCGCTCTCCTACGAGCAGTACTTC.

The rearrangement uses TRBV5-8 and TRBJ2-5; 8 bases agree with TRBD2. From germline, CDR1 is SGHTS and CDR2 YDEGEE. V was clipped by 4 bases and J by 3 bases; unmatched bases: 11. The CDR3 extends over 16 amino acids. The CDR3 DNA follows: TGTGCCAGCAGCCTCCCCTTAGCGGGGAAAAAAGAGACCCAGTACTTC. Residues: CASSLPLAGKKETQYF.

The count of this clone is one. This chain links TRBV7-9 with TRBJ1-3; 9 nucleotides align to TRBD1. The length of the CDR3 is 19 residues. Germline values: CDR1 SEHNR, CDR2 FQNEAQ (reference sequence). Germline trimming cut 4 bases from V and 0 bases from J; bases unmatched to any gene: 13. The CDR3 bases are TGTGCCAGCAGCTCCCTAGGGACAGGGTATTTCCCCTCTGGAAACACCATATATTTT. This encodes CASSSLGTGYFPSGNTIYF.

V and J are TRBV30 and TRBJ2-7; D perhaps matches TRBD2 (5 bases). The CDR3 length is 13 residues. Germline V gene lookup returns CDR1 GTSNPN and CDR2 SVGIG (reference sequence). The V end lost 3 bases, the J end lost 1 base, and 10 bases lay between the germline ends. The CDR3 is CAWRWSGSYEQYF. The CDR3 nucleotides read TGTGCCTGGAGGTGGAGCGGATCCTACGAGCAGTACTTC.

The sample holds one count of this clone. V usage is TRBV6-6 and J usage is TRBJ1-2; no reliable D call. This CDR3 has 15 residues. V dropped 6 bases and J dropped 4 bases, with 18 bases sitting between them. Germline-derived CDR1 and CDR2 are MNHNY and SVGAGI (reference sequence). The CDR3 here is CASRLSTETPYGYTF. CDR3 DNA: TGTGCCAGCAGGCTGAGTACGGAGACCCCCTATGGCTACACCTTC.

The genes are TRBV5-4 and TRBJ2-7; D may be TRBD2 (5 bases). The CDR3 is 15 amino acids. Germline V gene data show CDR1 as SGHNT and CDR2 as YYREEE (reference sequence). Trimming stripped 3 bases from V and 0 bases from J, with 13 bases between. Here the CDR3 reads CASSSPRGSSYEQYF. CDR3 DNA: TGTGCCAGCAGCTCCCCCCGTGGGAGCTCCTACGAGCAGTACTTC.

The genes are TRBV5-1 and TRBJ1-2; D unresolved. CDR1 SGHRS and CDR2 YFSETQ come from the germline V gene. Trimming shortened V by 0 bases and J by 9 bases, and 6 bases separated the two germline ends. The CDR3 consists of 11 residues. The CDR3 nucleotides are TGCGCCAGCAGCTTGGGAAGCCGCTACACCTTC. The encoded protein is CASSLGSRYTF. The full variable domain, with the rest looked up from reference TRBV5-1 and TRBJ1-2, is KAGVTQTPRYLIKTRGQQVTLSCSPISGHRSVSWYQQTPGQGLQFLFEYFSETQRNKGNFPGRFSGRQFSNSRSEMNVSTLELGDSALYLCASSLGSRYTFGSGTRLTVV.